These 31 T cell receptor beta chains were all obtained from the same sample, sequenced in a study of cytomegalovirus exposure and HLA in healthy donors. A multiplex PCR was run with 60 Vbeta primers and 13 Jbeta primers. The method was immunoSEQ multiplex PCR; TCRdb's version includes in-frame clones alone and lacks a portion of them. The top ten clones hold 1.3% of a sample with 120,000 or so clones, roughly 80% of them seen once. Sequencing was carried out using PBMCs. The receptors originated from a woman under 40 in good health and CMV-seronegative.

The chain combines TRBV4-3 with TRBJ2-1; D is perhaps TRBD1 (5 bases). Trimming removed 0 bases at V and 10 bases at J, with 7 bases between. Germline lookup yields CDR1 LGHNA and CDR2 YSLEER. This CDR3 comprises 12 residues. The CDR3 region is CASSQDRTEQFF. In DNA, the CDR3 is TGCGCCAGCAGCCAAGATCGGACAGAGCAGTTCTTC.

The V call is TRBV29-1, the J call TRBJ2-7; possibly TRBD2 for D (6 bases). V lost 4 bases to trimming and J lost 5 bases, with 12 bases between them. CDR1 and CDR2 (germline): SQVTM, ANQGSEA. The CDR3 runs to 12 residues. The CDR3 DNA is TGCAGCGTTGGGCGGGAAGGTGACGAGCAGTACTTC. Its translation is CSVGREGDEQYF.

Written as DNA, the CDR3 is TGTGCCAGCAGCCAGACATTCCCTCCATTCTATGGCTACACCTTC. Amino acid sequence: CASSQTFPPFYGYTF. The V call is TRBV7-9, the J call TRBJ1-2; D is uncertain. This CDR3 has 15 residues. With 5 bases removed from V and 4 bases from J, the gap between germline ends came to 17 bases. Germline V gene lookup returns CDR1 SEHNR and CDR2 FQNEAQ (reference sequence).

DNA for the CDR3: TGTGCCAGTCTCGGGACTCCTAACAATGAGCAGTTCTTC. It encodes CASLGTPNNEQFF. The chain links TRBV28 to TRBJ2-1; D perhaps matches TRBD2 (6 bases). The CDR3 loop spans 13 amino acids. Germline CDR1 MDHEN, CDR2 SYDVKM. Between the trimmed V and J ends, which lost 9 bases and 5 bases, there was a span of 14 bases. The entire variable domain, with the rest obtained from reference TRBV28 and TRBJ2-1, is as follows: DVKVTQSSRYLVKRTGEKVFLECVQDMDHENMFWYRQDPGLGLRLIYFSYDVKMKEKGDIPEGYSVSREKKERFSLILESASTNQTSMYLCASLGTPNNEQFFGPGTRLTVL.

This clone was seen only once. V usage is TRBV4-3 and J usage is TRBJ1-2; a weak D match, TRBD1 (5 bases). Trimming removed 0 bases from V and 0 bases from J, with 11 bases in between. CDR1 is LGHNA, CDR2 YSLEER, per germline. CDR3 size: 16 residues. The CDR3 loop is CASSQDRTQANYGYTF. CDR3 nucleotide sequence: TGCGCCAGCAGCCAAGATAGGACACAAGCTAACTATGGCTACACCTTC.

The chain couples TRBV28 to TRBJ2-7; no definite D call. Germline-derived CDR1 and CDR2 are MDHEN and SYDVKM. This CDR3 is 14 amino acids long. V gave up 5 bases and J gave up 0 bases, with 11 bases separating them. The CDR3 sequence: CASSRMRSSYEQYF. DNA for the CDR3: TGTGCCAGCAGTAGAATGAGGAGCTCCTACGAGCAGTACTTC. The variable domain in full, with the rest retrieved from reference TRBV28 and TRBJ2-7, is DVKVTQSSRYLVKRTGEKVFLECVQDMDHENMFWYRQDPGLGLRLIYFSYDVKMKEKGDIPEGYSVSREKKERFSLILESASTNQTSMYLCASSRMRSSYEQYFGPGTRLTVT.

This chain uses TRBV30 with TRBJ1-1, with D hard to call. Per germline, CDR1 GTSNPN and CDR2 SVGIG (reference sequence). The V gene lost 1 base and the J gene lost 6 bases, with 9 bases spanning the gap. This CDR3 is 12 amino acids long. The chain's CDR3 is CAWSGGSPEAFF. CDR3 bases: TGTGCCTGGAGTGGTGGGAGCCCTGAAGCTTTCTTT.

The J gene is TRBJ2-7, the V gene TRBV18, with TRBD1 matching 7 bases. The V gene end was trimmed by 3 bases and the J gene end by 3 bases; junction bases not matched to a gene: 2. Germline V lookup: CDR1 KGHSH, CDR2 LQKENI. The CDR3 spans 13 residues. CDR3 sequence: CASSPRDSYEQYF. The CDR3 DNA is TGTGCCAGCTCACCTAGGGACAGCTACGAGCAGTACTTC.

The V gene is TRBV9, the J gene TRBJ1-2; tentatively, D is TRBD1 (5 bases). The germline V gene encodes CDR1 SGDLS and CDR2 YYNGEE. The germline V and J ends were trimmed by 4 bases and 4 bases, with 20 bases remaining between them. This CDR3 has 16 residues. CDR3 loop: CASSPTPLTEIYGYTF. CDR3 DNA: TGTGCCAGCAGCCCCACCCCCTTGACAGAGATCTATGGCTACACCTTC.

The chain employs TRBV28 and TRBJ2-7; 11 positions match TRBD1. The CDR3 has 15 residues. In germline, CDR1 is MDHEN, CDR2 SYDVKM. With V trimmed by 6 bases and J by 6 bases, 10 bases remained unmatched. The CDR3 loop reads CASRSTGQGAVEQYF. The CDR3 bases are TGTGCCAGCAGATCGACAGGACAGGGGGCGGTCGAGCAGTACTTC.

The chain joins TRBV4-3 to TRBJ1-6; 7 bases agree with TRBD1. Looked up from germline, CDR1 is LGHNA and CDR2 is YSLEER. The CDR3 length is 19 residues. V was clipped by 2 bases and J by 3 bases; unmatched bases: 13. CDR3 region: CASSQTRTGEGFYNSPLHF. In nucleotides, the CDR3 is TGCGCCAGCAGCCAAACTCGGACAGGCGAGGGGTTCTATAATTCACCCCTCCACTTT.

The J gene is TRBJ2-7, the V gene TRBV7-9; 7 positions agree with TRBD1. The junction had 12 bases not matched to a gene; V was cut back by 6 bases and J by 10 bases. The CDR3 has 13 residues. The germline V gene encodes CDR1 SEHNR and CDR2 FQNEAQ (reference sequence). In DNA form, the CDR3 reads TGTGCCAGCAGTTCTGGGACAGTCCTATTCCAGTACTTC. The encoded protein is CASSSGTVLFQYF. Supplemented by reference TRBV7-9 and TRBJ2-7, the full variable domain reads DTGVSQNPRHKITKRGQNVTFRCDPISEHNRLYWYRQTLGQGPEFLTYFQNEAQLEKSRLLSDRFSAERPKGSFSTLEIQRTEQGDSAMYLCASSSGTVLFQYFGPGTRLTVT.

CDR3 sequence reads: CASSQISGGVTDTQYF. The DNA of the CDR3 is TGTGCCAGCAGCCAGATAAGCGGGGGGGTCACAGATACGCAGTATTTT. The chain links TRBV4-2 to TRBJ2-3, with 10 bases that match TRBD2. This CDR3 comprises 16 residues. Unmatched junction bases numbered 5, after V lost 3 bases and J lost 2 bases. Germline-derived CDR1 and CDR2 are LGHNA and YNFKEQ.

The sample holds a few counts of this clone. J is TRBJ2-4 and V is TRBV28; tentatively, D is TRBD1 (6 bases). CDR3 length equals 15 residues. Germline CDR1 is MDHEN and CDR2 is SYDVKM. Deletions cut 6 bases from V and 0 bases from J, with 12 bases between. CDR3 bases: TGTGCCAGCAGAAAAACGGACAGAGCCAAAAACATTCAGTACTTC. Protein: CASRKTDRAKNIQYF.

The chain has TRBV28 and TRBJ2-1; 10 bases line up with TRBD2. With 8 bases clipped from V and 9 bases from J, the junction kept 16 bases outside the gene matches. This CDR3 comprises 16 residues. CDR1 MDHEN and CDR2 SYDVKM come from the germline V gene. Here the CDR3 reads CASAPAGAGGLFEQFF. DNA of the CDR3: TGTGCCAGCGCCCCCGCAGGAGCGGGGGGGCTGTTTGAGCAGTTCTTC.

V and J are TRBV5-1 and TRBJ2-1, with a possible D match to TRBD2 (6 bases). The V gene's germline CDR1 is SGHRS and CDR2 YFSETQ. The V gene lost 4 bases and the J gene lost 7 bases, with 18 bases spanning the gap. CDR3 size: 15 residues. CDR3 nucleotide sequence: TGCGCCAGCAGCGCCGGGACTGGGGCGATGAATGAGCAGTTCTTC. Encoded protein: CASSAGTGAMNEQFF.

The chain is built from TRBV25-1 and TRBJ2-4, with 7 bases aligning to TRBD1. CDR1 and CDR2 from the germline V gene are MGHDK and SYGVNS. The J segment lost 2 bases and the V segment lost 4 bases, leaving 5 bases of the junction unmatched. The CDR3 runs to 15 residues. The CDR3 sequence is CASSGNRGPKNIQYF. The CDR3 DNA reads TGTGCCAGCAGTGGAAACAGGGGACCCAAAAACATTCAGTACTTC.

The chain carries TRBV7-2 and TRBJ1-5; unclear D gene. V lost 1 base and J 7 bases, leaving 14 bases between the germline ends. Germline loops: CDR1 SGHTA, CDR2 FQGNSA. The CDR3 covers 15 residues. CDR3 DNA: TGTGCCAGCAGCTTAGTGGTGTCCGACTGGCAGCCCCAGCATTTT. Its translation is CASSLVVSDWQPQHF.

V and J are TRBV19 and TRBJ1-6, with 7 bases identical to TRBD1. The CDR3 sequence is 16 residues long. With V trimmed by 5 bases and J by 5 bases, 9 bases remained unmatched. Per the germline V gene, CDR1 is LNHDA and CDR2 is SQIVND (reference sequence). The CDR3 sequence: CASSLWTGLHNSPLHF. The CDR3 nucleotides are TGTGCCAGTAGTTTATGGACAGGTCTCCATAATTCACCCCTCCACTTT. The full variable domain, with the rest looked up from reference TRBV19 and TRBJ1-6, is DGGITQSPKYLFRKEGQNVTLSCEQNLNHDAMYWYRQDPGQGLRLIYYSQIVNDFQKGDIAEGYSVSREKKESFPLTVTSAQKNPTAFYLCASSLWTGLHNSPLHFGNGTRLTVT.

The genes are TRBV19 and TRBJ1-2, with D perhaps matching TRBD1 (6 bases). Trimming stripped 10 bases from V and 4 bases from J, with 16 bases between. Germline V gene lookup returns CDR1 LNHDA and CDR2 SQIVND (reference sequence). CDR3 length: 13 amino acids. The CDR3 reads CATQDRHGYGYTF. CDR3 nucleotide sequence: TGTGCCACCCAAGACAGGCATGGCTATGGCTACACCTTC.

The CDR3 sequence: CASSLETEYGYTF. In DNA, the CDR3 is TGTGCCAGCAGCTTGGAGACAGAGTATGGCTACACCTTC. This chain uses TRBV7-2 with TRBJ1-2; D might be TRBD1 (5 bases). V lost 3 bases, J lost 5 bases, and 10 bases lay in between. Germline lookup yields CDR1 SGHTA and CDR2 FQGNSA. This CDR3 comprises 13 residues.

The chain links TRBV30 to TRBJ1-6; the D gene is possibly TRBD1 (6 bases). The CDR3 has 15 amino acids. Trimming stripped 7 bases from V and 7 bases from J, with 20 bases between. Germline CDR1 is GTSNPN and CDR2 is SVGIG (reference sequence). CDR3 loop: CASEGRGGINSPLHF. CDR3 sequence (DNA): TGTGCCTCAGAAGGGAGGGGGGGTATAAATTCACCCCTCCACTTT.

The V call is TRBV6-1, the J call TRBJ2-5; D gene unclear. V lost 4 bases and J lost 6, with 12 bases in between. The CDR3 is made up of 13 amino acids. Looked up from germline, CDR1 is MNHNS and CDR2 is SASEGT. The CDR3 sequence: CASSAWSPKTQYF. In DNA, the CDR3 is TGTGCCAGCAGTGCATGGAGTCCGAAGACCCAGTACTTC.

The chain recombines TRBV7-6 with TRBJ2-3; maybe TRBD2 (7 bases). This CDR3 region has 15 residues. CDR1 SGHVS and CDR2 FNYEAQ come from the germline V gene. Trimming pared 1 base from V and 6 bases from J, leaving 14 bases between. CDR3 sequence (DNA): TGTGCCAGCAGCTTAGTGGGCGGGGGCCAGGATACGCAGTATTTT. It is translated as CASSLVGGGQDTQYF.

The chain combines TRBV27 with TRBJ1-1; 8 bases line up with TRBD1. The CDR3 is 13 amino acids. Per germline, CDR1 MNHEY and CDR2 SMNVEV (reference sequence). Unmatched junction bases numbered 2, after V lost 4 bases and J lost 4 bases. This CDR3 is CASSSTGGTEAFF. CDR3 bases: TGTGCCAGCAGTTCAACAGGGGGCACTGAAGCTTTCTTT.

J is TRBJ2-7 and V is TRBV4-3; the D gene is possibly TRBD1 (6 bases). Trimming took off 0 bases at V and 3 bases at J, with 15 bases between the two ends. Germline V gene sequence: CDR1 LGHNA, CDR2 YSLEER. CDR3 length: 16 residues. The CDR3 here is CASSQETAGDFYEQYF. CDR3 DNA sequence: TGCGCCAGCAGCCAAGAAACCGCAGGGGATTTCTACGAGCAGTACTTC.

The V and J genes are TRBV28 and TRBJ2-7, with TRBD1 matching 9 bases. Trimming at V came to 8 bases and at J to 2 bases, leaving 7 bases not matched to a gene. There are 14 residues in the CDR3. Germline lookup yields CDR1 MDHEN and CDR2 SYDVKM. The CDR3 reads CASAAGQGPYEQYF. In DNA form, the CDR3 reads TGTGCCAGCGCCGCGGGACAGGGTCCCTACGAGCAGTACTTC.

A single count supports this clone. The rearrangement uses TRBV7-8 and TRBJ1-2; TRBD1 might be the D (5 bases). The CDR3 is made up of 15 amino acids. V lost 5 bases to trimming and J lost 4 bases, with 17 bases between them. Germline CDR1 is SGHVS and CDR2 is FQNEAQ. The DNA of the CDR3 is TGTGCCAGCAGCCCGAGGGGACTGAGCGTCTATGGCTACACCTTC. The encoded protein is CASSPRGLSVYGYTF.

The rearrangement uses TRBV4-1 and TRBJ2-1; 9 nucleotides line up with TRBD2. V dropped 1 base and J dropped 1; count of bases not matched to a gene: 5. The CDR3 spans 17 residues. Germline lookup yields CDR1 MGHRA and CDR2 YSYEKL. CDR3 protein: CASSQVGLAGSYNEQFF. The CDR3 DNA is TGCGCCAGCAGCCAAGTTGGGCTAGCGGGATCCTACAATGAGCAGTTCTTC.

This clone turned up a few times. V gene TRBV28 combines with J gene TRBJ1-2; a possible D gene is TRBD1 (6 bases). Per germline, CDR1 MDHEN and CDR2 SYDVKM. The length of the CDR3 is 17 residues. V gave up 4 bases and J gave up 2 bases, with 20 bases separating them. The DNA for the CDR3 is TGTGCCAGCAGTTCCCCGCTGGACAGACCCAAAAACTATGGCTACACCTTC. This translates into CASSSPLDRPKNYGYTF.

This chain links TRBV29-1 with TRBJ2-5; TRBD1 matches 7 bases. After removal of 6 bases from V and 1 base from J, the junction contained 8 bases not matched to a gene. This CDR3 has 14 amino acids. In germline, CDR1 is SQVTM, CDR2 ANQGSEA. CDR3 residues: CSVIRQGTQETQYF. DNA for the CDR3: TGCAGCGTCATACGACAGGGTACCCAAGAGACCCAGTACTTC.